This TCR beta chain was obtained from a study of T cell repertoires in cytomegalovirus infection. Overall study context: It was the public TCR beta signatures that indicated both CMV infection and matching HLA type.

Of note for this clonotype: Its target is not known.

TCRdb fed the reads into MiXCR, producing one record per CDR3 protein. The top ten hold about 20% of the sample, which has roughly 230,000 distinct CDR3 sequences, over 20% seen once. Study-wide results and limits: Summed frequency of shared TCR beta families picked out CMV carriers who also had the relevant HLA. The response measured ex vivo was dominated by TCR beta clonotypes (HLA-C-restricted and CMV-specific).

The V and J ends lost 4 bases and 7 bases respectively, with 13 bases between them. Germline-derived CDR1 and CDR2 are MGHDK and SYGVNS. The CDR3 totals 13 residues. Sequencing was performed on CD8+ T cells from PBMCs. The clonotype comes from a human donor in good health (CMV status not recorded). Some clones in this sample may be carry-over from other donors' samples. The chain has TRBV25-1 and TRBJ1-1; D gene ambiguous. Here the CDR3 reads CASSGDPPHEAFF. DNA of the CDR3: TGTGCCAGCAGTGGGGATCCACCCCATGAAGCTTTCTTT.